This TCR beta chain was recorded in a study of T cell responses to AZD1222 COVID-19 vaccine (dated by TCRdb to 2020 to 2023). Regarding the complete study: A total of under 250 trial participants underwent TCR sequencing, of whom 200 to 220 had received two doses of AZD1222 and some 25 had received two doses of the MenACWY control vaccine. Trial participants were enrolled into age subgroups of 18-55, 56-69 and 70-plus years, which contained roughly 140, 27 and 60 TCR-sequenced participants, respectively. What the study reported, not specific to this receptor: Because no day 14 peak-response samples were available, repertoires were characterized only after the peak T cell response. In the small 56-69-year group, the increase in depth fell short of significance, most likely because of low power. Most participants were white British and females outnumbered males, and the authors suggested that clonal diversity may have been underestimated. Spike-specific TCR breadth and depth rose significantly after two AZD1222 doses compared with day 0 and with MenACWY recipients. Conclusions about previously exposed vaccinees are limited, since just five to seven AZD1222 recipients were seropositive for SARS-CoV-2 at baseline. Nearly half of unique spike-specific TCRs reportedly recognized epitopes outside regions mutated in the B.1.351 and B.1.1.7 variants. The vaccine-associated CD4 TCRs covered the entire spike protein, and the dominant responses fell in regions 160-218 and 743-854.

As regards this clone: The antigen this receptor binds is unknown. No much larger clonotype is one base removed from it; base qualities were not supplied.

The junction shows trimming of 3 bases on V and 4 bases on J, plus 9 bases between the germline ends. Reading from cysteine to phenylalanine, the CDR3 counts 14 amino acids. The DNA shown is the 42-base CDR3, in frame from base 1. The germline V gene (reference sequence) specifies LNHDA as CDR1 and SQIVND as CDR2. The time point label for this specimen denotes: baseline before first vaccination. The sample's treatment or condition label, decoded: meningococcal conjugate vaccine given as trial control. Vaccinee samples were obtained from the UK trials COV001 and COV002, which included a single-blind randomized controlled phase 2/3 trial of AZD1222 (ChAdOx1 nCoV-19) in healthy adults. For TCRbeta chain sequencing, PBMC samples from trial participants were taken at day 0 and at day 28 after the second dose. The CDR3 regions of human TCRbeta chains were analyzed by immunosequencing. Per the source publication's procedure: Repertoire TCRs were matched against a reference library of SARS-CoV-2-specific TCRs generated with the MIRA antigen-specificity platform. Breadth meant the fraction of unique TCRs that were SARS-CoV-2-associated, whereas depth meant the fraction of total T cells that were SARS-CoV-2-associated. Using the MIRA data, every spike-specific TCR was mapped to the spike region that the TCR reacted to and assigned to either a CD4 or a CD8 class. Log10-transformed breadth and depth values were compared by one-way ANOVA with Sidak's multiple comparisons tests. TCRdb mirrors the immuneACCESS table, restricted to in-frame sequences. Some clones are absent from its copies; in checked studies, under half trace to an unresolved V gene, and the reason for the others is unknown. For V, J and clone size, that table is used; D and trimming come from the DNA. For this sample the table gives just under 90,000 clones, of which 70% to 90% were detected only once. Clones ranked in the top ten supply approximately 10% of the sample.

This specimen consisted of peripheral blood, obtained on day 0 of MenACWY control vaccination. The origin of this receptor is an adult in good health. The sequence joins TRBV19 to TRBJ2-2; a weak D assignment points to TRBD1 (5 bases agree). The CDR3: CASSMAQGTGELFF. The DNA reads as follows: TGTGCCAGTAGTATGGCCCAGGGCACCGGGGAGCTGTTTTTT.